This T cell receptor beta chain was profiled in a study of T cells in Graves' hyperthyroidism and ophthalmopathy. Study-wide findings and caveats: Blood also carried most thyroid clonotypes expanded above 0.001. Ophthalmopathy was separated from stable hyperthyroidism by a 13 V-J model.

V lost 6 bases, J lost 7 bases, and 15 bases stayed unmatched. Germline CDR1 MRHNA, CDR2 SNTAGT. The CDR3 covers 16 residues. This sample holds PBMCs from roughly 10 ml fresh peripheral blood. As for this clonotype: Antigen unknown.

RNA transcripts were the template for amplifying TCR beta CDR3 regions. A first-round RT-PCR of the TCR CDR3 used the HTBI primer set. TCRdb reprocessed the multiplex PCR reads via MiXCR and lists one record per CDR3 protein. The sample has fewer than 600,000 distinct CDR3 sequences; approximately 15% are singletons. The source of this sequence is a young woman with Graves' hyperthyroidism. The sequencing sample was made of blood. The chain has TRBV6-4 and TRBJ2-3, with 8 positions matching TRBD2. The CDR3 DNA is TGTGCCAGCAGCGCTCTTAGCGGGATTGCACCGAATACGCAGTATTTT. As protein: CASSALSGIAPNTQYF.